These 25 T cell receptor beta chains share one sample of origin, sequenced in a study of PD-1 blockade in classical Hodgkin lymphoma. Assay used: immunoSEQ multiplex PCR; TCRdb lists only in-frame clones, some missing. This table has roughly 25,000 clones, 80% appearing once. Every single patient, without exception, relapsed after autologous stem cell transplantation, and brentuximab vedotin exposure varied. This material consisted of peripheral blood mononuclear cells (PBMCs), taken at baseline. The receptors come from a human donor with classical Hodgkin lymphoma.

The V and J genes are TRBV19 and TRBJ2-7; D not certain. The CDR3 is 13 amino acids. Per the germline V gene, CDR1 is LNHDA and CDR2 is SQIVND (reference sequence). Trimming left V 3 bases short and J 3 bases short, with 9 bases between. The CDR3 DNA reads TGTGCCAGTAGTATTGGTCAGAACTACGAGCAGTACTTC. This codes for CASSIGQNYEQYF.

The V and J genes are TRBV5-4 and TRBJ2-3; the D gene is possibly TRBD1 (5 bases). Germline CDR1 reads SGHNT; CDR2 reads YYREEE (reference sequence). The CDR3 totals 16 residues. The V gene lost 3 bases and the J gene lost 2 bases, with 16 bases spanning the gap. The CDR3 reads CASSSPRQGTTDTQYF. In DNA, the CDR3 is TGTGCCAGCAGCTCACCGCGGCAGGGTACCACAGATACGCAGTATTTT.

In DNA, the CDR3 is TGCGCCAGCAGCCGACAGGGGAGCACTGAAGCTTTCTTT. This sequence encodes CASSRQGSTEAFF. This chain uses TRBV5-1 with TRBJ1-1, with 8 bases fitting TRBD1. This CDR3 comprises 13 residues. V lost 4 bases and J lost 4; bases outside the gene matches: 3. The V gene's germline CDR1 is SGHRS and CDR2 YFSETQ.

The chain links TRBV6-5 to TRBJ2-7; possibly TRBD2 for D (6 bases). The CDR3 runs to 13 residues. V was cut by 6 bases and J by 6 bases, with 15 bases left in between. Germline V gene data show CDR1 as MNHEY and CDR2 as SVGAGI. The CDR3 here is CASSLTRVSEQYF. In nucleotides, the CDR3 is TGTGCCAGCAGCCTGACTAGGGTTAGCGAGCAGTACTTC.

In DNA, the CDR3 is TGTGCCAGCACCCTAACAGGGGGCGGTTACGAGCAGTACTTC. The encoded protein is CASTLTGGGYEQYF. This sequence joins TRBV7-2 and TRBJ2-7; 9 bases map to TRBD1. Trimming at V came to 7 bases and at J to 4 bases, leaving 8 bases not matched to a gene. This CDR3 contains 14 residues. Germline V CDR1 and CDR2: SGHTA, FQGNSA.

CDR3 protein: CASSPGGGKPMETQYF. The DNA of the CDR3 is TGCGCCAGCAGCCCGGGGGGGGGCAAACCTATGGAGACCCAGTACTTC. The chain carries TRBV5-1 and TRBJ2-5; 8 bases match TRBD2. The CDR3 totals 16 residues. In germline, CDR1 is SGHRS, CDR2 YFSETQ. V shed 4 bases, J shed 5 bases, and the junction held 13 bases outside the gene matches.

The CDR3 loop reads CASSRTGGGTQYF. The DNA for the CDR3 is TGTGCCAGCAGCCGCACTGGGGGCGGGACCCAGTACTTC. The chain links TRBV5-5 to TRBJ2-5, with D possibly TRBD1 on 6 matching bases. In germline, CDR1 is SGHKS, CDR2 YYEKEE (reference sequence). The CDR3 covers 13 residues. Trimming cost V 4 bases and J 7 bases, with 14 bases left between them.

This clone has more than one count but fewer than ten. J is TRBJ1-1 and V is TRBV29-1, with D unresolved. Per the germline V gene, CDR1 is SQVTM and CDR2 is ANQGSEA. The CDR3 spans 13 residues. Trimming stripped 4 bases from V and 0 bases from J, with 9 bases between. This CDR3 is CSVVRAMNTEAFF. CDR3 sequence (DNA): TGCAGCGTTGTGCGGGCCATGAACACTGAAGCTTTCTTT.

The chain uses TRBV10-3 and TRBJ2-2; the D call may be TRBD1 or TRBD2 (6 bases each). V was cut by 3 bases and J by 4 bases, with 12 bases left in between. This CDR3 contains 15 residues. The germline V gene has CDR1 ENHRY and CDR2 SYGVKD. CDR3 region: CAISERGAPTGELFF. In nucleotides, the CDR3 is TGTGCCATCAGTGAAAGGGGGGCCCCCACCGGGGAGCTGTTTTTT.

This clone was counted a few times. J is TRBJ2-3 and V is TRBV18; 11 bases are shared with TRBD1. Germline loops: CDR1 KGHSH, CDR2 LQKENI. The V and J ends lost 3 bases and 3 bases, in that order; junction bases with no gene match: 5. The length of the CDR3 is 16 residues. The chain's CDR3 is CASSPTGTGGTDTQYF. For the CDR3, the DNA is TGTGCCAGCTCACCTACAGGGACAGGGGGAACAGATACGCAGTATTTT.

The CDR3 DNA reads as TGTGCCAGCAGTGAGGAACAGGGTTCCTACAATGAGCAGTTCTTC. This sequence encodes CASSEEQGSYNEQFF. The V gene is TRBV6-1, the J gene TRBJ2-1; D perhaps matches TRBD1 (6 bases). The germline V gene has CDR1 MNHNS and CDR2 SASEGT. The CDR3 totals 15 residues. V dropped 3 bases and J dropped 1 base, with 10 bases sitting between them.

The chain couples TRBV4-1 to TRBJ2-1, with TRBD2 identical over 14 bases. The CDR3 is 15 amino acids. The junction had 4 bases not matched to a gene; V was cut back by 4 bases and J by 8 bases. CDR1 and CDR2 (germline): MGHRA, YSYEKL. CDR3 coding DNA: TGCGCCAGCAGCCTGACTAGCGGGGGGGCCGATGAGCAGTTCTTC. Amino acid sequence: CASSLTSGGADEQFF.

V is TRBV5-4 and J is TRBJ2-2, with D unresolved. Trimming removed 1 base at V and 0 bases at J, with 4 bases between. Germline V gene sequence: CDR1 SGHNT, CDR2 YYREEE (reference sequence). The length of the CDR3 is 14 residues. The CDR3 DNA sequence: TGTGCCAGCAGCTTGTCAGCGAACACCGGGGAGCTGTTTTTT. Amino acids: CASSLSANTGELFF.

The chain is built from TRBV6-4 and TRBJ1-1, with D perhaps TRBD1 (6 bases). V was trimmed by 3 bases and J by 6 bases, leaving 17 bases between them. Germline assignment: CDR1 MRHNA and CDR2 SNTAGT. The CDR3 contains 15 residues. In DNA form, the CDR3 reads TGTGCCAGCAGTGAGGGGATTGGGGGGCTCCCTGAAGCTTTCTTT. It is translated as CASSEGIGGLPEAFF.

In nucleotides, the CDR3 is TGTGCCAGTAGTAGGGTTGGAGGAAACACTGAAGCTTTCTTT. Its translation is CASSRVGGNTEAFF. The chain couples TRBV19 to TRBJ1-1; D remains unclear. Germline CDR1 is LNHDA and CDR2 is SQIVND (reference sequence). The CDR3 sequence is 14 residues long. Trimming shortened V by 4 bases and J by 2 bases, and 11 bases separated the two germline ends.

The chain uses TRBV7-9 and TRBJ2-2; TRBD1 matches at 8 bases. The V gene end was trimmed by 5 bases and the J gene end by 3 bases; junction bases not matched to a gene: 5. From germline, CDR1 is SEHNR and CDR2 FQNEAQ (reference sequence). The CDR3 consists of 15 residues. The CDR3 region is CASSQGARDTGELFF. CDR3 nucleotides: TGTGCCAGCAGCCAGGGGGCGCGGGACACCGGGGAGCTGTTTTTT. The variable domain in full, with the rest retrieved from reference TRBV7-9 and TRBJ2-2, is DTGVSQNPRHKITKRGQNVTFRCDPISEHNRLYWYRQTLGQGPEFLTYFQNEAQLEKSRLLSDRFSAERPKGSFSTLEIQRTEQGDSAMYLCASSQGARDTGELFFGEGSRLTVL.

J is TRBJ2-7 and V is TRBV6-6; 9 bases align to TRBD1. J gave up 5 bases and V 2 bases, and 4 bases lay outside the gene matches. Per germline, CDR1 MNHNY and CDR2 SVGAGI (reference sequence). This CDR3 is 14 amino acids long. In nucleotides, the CDR3 is TGTGCCAGCAGTTACCGGGGACAGGGCCACGAGCAGTACTTC. Translated: CASSYRGQGHEQYF.

The V and J genes are TRBV28 and TRBJ1-1; tentative D call: TRBD1 (5 bases). The V gene's germline CDR1 is MDHEN and CDR2 SYDVKM. The V end was cut by 5 bases, the J end by 8 bases, with 21 bases between. CDR3 length: 15 amino acids. CDR3 region: CASSTLDRGTPEAFF. The CDR3 coding sequence is TGTGCCAGCAGTACCCTCGACAGAGGTACCCCCGAAGCTTTCTTT.

V usage is TRBV4-2 and J usage is TRBJ2-3, with 14 bases aligning to TRBD2. The CDR3 loop spans 16 amino acids. Germline CDR1 reads LGHNA; CDR2 reads YNFKEQ. The ends lost 4 bases at V and 3 bases at J; junction bases unmatched: 3. Here the CDR3 reads CASSRGLAGETDTQYF. The DNA for the CDR3 is TGTGCCAGCAGCCGGGGACTAGCGGGGGAAACAGATACGCAGTATTTT.

This chain links TRBV6-5 with TRBJ1-2; TRBD1 aligns across 7 bases. V was clipped by 6 bases and J by 2 bases; unmatched bases: 6. Per germline, CDR1 MNHEY and CDR2 SVGAGI. The CDR3 spans 14 residues. This CDR3 is CASSKGQINYGYTF. As DNA, the CDR3 is TGTGCCAGCAGCAAGGGACAGATAAACTATGGCTACACCTTC.

This chain links TRBV7-6 with TRBJ2-7; 12 nucleotides line up with TRBD1. Looked up from germline, CDR1 is SGHVS and CDR2 is FNYEAQ. The CDR3 has 14 residues. V was clipped by 5 bases and J by 7 bases; unmatched bases: 6. The CDR3 is CASSTGQGAREQYF. The CDR3 DNA sequence: TGTGCCAGCAGCACGGGACAGGGGGCGAGGGAGCAGTACTTC.

The rearrangement uses TRBV2 and TRBJ1-2; D ambiguous. Trimming left V 8 bases short and J 5 bases short, with 18 bases between. Germline CDR1 and CDR2: SNHLY and FYNNEI. This CDR3 comprises 14 residues. In DNA form, the CDR3 reads TGTGCCAGCTTATGGGGAGCCGCGTTATATGGCTACACCTTC. This codes for CASLWGAALYGYTF.

The V gene is TRBV4-1, the J gene TRBJ2-7; TRBD1 matches at 8 bases. Losses at the gene ends were 3 bases for V and 7 bases for J; bases not matched to a gene: 17. This CDR3 has 17 residues. Germline values: CDR1 MGHRA, CDR2 YSYEKL. The CDR3 sequence: CASSQILAGGNLGEQYF. The CDR3 region has the DNA TGCGCCAGCAGCCAGATTTTGGCAGGGGGCAATCTAGGAGAGCAGTACTTC.

The rearrangement links TRBV9 to TRBJ2-5; tentatively, D is TRBD1 (5 bases). V lost 1 base and J 5 bases, leaving 12 bases between the germline ends. CDR3 size: 14 residues. Germline-derived CDR1 and CDR2 are SGDLS and YYNGEE. The DNA for the CDR3 is TGTGCCAGCAGCGTACTCAGGGAATCCGAGACCCAGTACTTC. It is translated as CASSVLRESETQYF.

The sample holds one count of this clone. The chain employs TRBV5-6 and TRBJ2-3; 10 bases match TRBD1. The V and J ends lost 4 bases and 4 bases, in that order; junction bases with no gene match: 6. Germline CDR1 SGHDT, CDR2 YYEEEE. The CDR3 consists of 15 residues. The CDR3 nucleotides are TGTGCCAGCAGCCCTGACAGGGGGCCCCCAGATACGCAGTATTTT. Translating it yields CASSPDRGPPDTQYF.